The 3 T cell receptor beta chains below come from one sample, sequenced in a study of shared clonotypes between healthy human individuals. Repertoires were generated with immunoSEQ multiplex PCR, while TCRdb's copy carries only in-frame clones and drops some. This sample has roughly 510,000 clones, with 60% to 80% found just once. The sample taken for sequencing was PBMCs. Receptors were obtained from a woman aged 40-49 years in good health. Some clones in this sample may be carry-over from other donors' samples.

The gene calls are TRBV7-9 and TRBJ2-1; 11 nucleotides agree with TRBD2. V was pared by 3 bases and J by 5 bases, with 9 bases of the junction left unmatched. In germline, CDR1 is SEHNR, CDR2 FQNEAQ (reference sequence). The CDR3 is 17 amino acids. Here the CDR3 DNA reads TGTGCCAGCAGCTTGAGGGCCGGGACTAGCGGCCACAATGAGCAGTTCTTC. This encodes CASSLRAGTSGHNEQFF.

The chain employs TRBV2 and TRBJ1-5; D may be TRBD1 (5 bases). The germline V gene encodes CDR1 SNHLY and CDR2 FYNNEI. This CDR3 is 15 amino acids long. The germline V and J ends were trimmed by 1 base and 6 bases, with 13 bases remaining between them. The CDR3: CASSEGVGTGQPQHF. CDR3 DNA sequence: TGTGCCAGCAGTGAAGGAGTAGGGACCGGTCAGCCCCAGCATTTT.

CDR3 residues: CASNRQGEGGYTF. The CDR3 DNA sequence: TGTGCCAGCAACCGACAGGGAGAGGGTGGCTACACCTTC. The chain couples TRBV7-3 to TRBJ1-2; 7 bases line up with TRBD1. J was trimmed by 7 bases and V by 7 bases; bases with no gene match: 9. CDR1 is SGHTA, CDR2 FQGTGA, per germline. This CDR3 comprises 13 residues.